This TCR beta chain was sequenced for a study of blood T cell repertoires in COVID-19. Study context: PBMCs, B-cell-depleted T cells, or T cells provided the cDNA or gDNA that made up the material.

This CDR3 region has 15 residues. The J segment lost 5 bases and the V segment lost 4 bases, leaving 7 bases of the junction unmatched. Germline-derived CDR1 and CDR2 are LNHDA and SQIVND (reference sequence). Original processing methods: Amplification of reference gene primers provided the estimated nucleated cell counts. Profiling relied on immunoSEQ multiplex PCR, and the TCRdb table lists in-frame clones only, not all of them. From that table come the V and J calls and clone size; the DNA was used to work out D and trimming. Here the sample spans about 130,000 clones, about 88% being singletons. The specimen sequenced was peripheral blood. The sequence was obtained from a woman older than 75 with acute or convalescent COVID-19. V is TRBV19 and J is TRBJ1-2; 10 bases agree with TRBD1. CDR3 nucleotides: TGTGCCAGTAGTACGCGGAGACAGGGGGCTTATGGCTACACCTTC. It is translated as CASSTRRQGAYGYTF.